This T cell receptor beta chain is drawn from a study of control samples from healthy donors and cancer patients (dated by TCRdb to the early 2020s). From the germline V gene, CDR1 is SGHRS and CDR2 is YFSETQ. V and J are truncated by 0 bases and 2 bases respectively, leaving an intervening sequence of 7 bases. The CDR3 holds 14 amino acids from the cysteine to the phenylalanine. CDR3 DNA only is kept here, 42 bases in frame from base 1. Turning to this clone: Its antigen has not been determined. Base qualities are not recorded, but no much larger clone differs from it by a single base.

Receptor amplification or capture employed the immunoSEQ multiplex PCR assay. TCRdb took over this immuneACCESS table, retaining in-frame rearrangements with V and J assigned. Such tables are incomplete; in checked studies, under half of the missing clones stem from an unresolved V gene, and the remainder is unexplained. The table for this sample lists about 230,000 clones; over 75% of them were counted only once. The ten largest clones capture more than 10% of the sample. Recombination linked TRBV5-1 to TRBJ2-3, with the D gene not clear enough to name. The TCR was taken from a woman aged 55-70 years with lung cancer. The sequenced sample was PBMCs. The DNA sequence is as follows: TGCGCCAGCAGCTTGGACGGCGACACAGATACGCAGTATTTT. It translates to CASSLDGDTDTQYF.